The T cell receptor beta chain described here comes from a study of monozygotic twins with inflammatory bowel disease. The CDR3 consists of 13 residues. Germline V gene sequence: CDR1 SGDLS, CDR2 YYNGEE. About this clonotype: Its antigen is unidentified.

Study results and limitations: The data offered no way to tell different T cell subtypes apart. Healthy co-twins had higher TCRbeta inverse Simpson diversity than their IBD twins. Healthy twins showed more clonotype sharing with others than IBD patients, especially patients with disease activity. No difference was seen in repertoire similarity between concordant and discordant twins, possibly from limited power.

TCRdb reprocessed the 5' RACE reads and stores each CDR3 protein as one record, lacking DNA. Its table lists about 110,000 distinct CDR3 sequences. The V and J genes are TRBV9 and TRBJ1-5; as DNA is missing, the TRBD1 call by TCRdb cannot be tested. Sequenced material: blood. The source of this sequence is a human donor with ulcerative colitis or Crohn's disease, or a healthy co-twin of an affected twin (not recorded which). The CDR3: CASSVDSFQPQHF.